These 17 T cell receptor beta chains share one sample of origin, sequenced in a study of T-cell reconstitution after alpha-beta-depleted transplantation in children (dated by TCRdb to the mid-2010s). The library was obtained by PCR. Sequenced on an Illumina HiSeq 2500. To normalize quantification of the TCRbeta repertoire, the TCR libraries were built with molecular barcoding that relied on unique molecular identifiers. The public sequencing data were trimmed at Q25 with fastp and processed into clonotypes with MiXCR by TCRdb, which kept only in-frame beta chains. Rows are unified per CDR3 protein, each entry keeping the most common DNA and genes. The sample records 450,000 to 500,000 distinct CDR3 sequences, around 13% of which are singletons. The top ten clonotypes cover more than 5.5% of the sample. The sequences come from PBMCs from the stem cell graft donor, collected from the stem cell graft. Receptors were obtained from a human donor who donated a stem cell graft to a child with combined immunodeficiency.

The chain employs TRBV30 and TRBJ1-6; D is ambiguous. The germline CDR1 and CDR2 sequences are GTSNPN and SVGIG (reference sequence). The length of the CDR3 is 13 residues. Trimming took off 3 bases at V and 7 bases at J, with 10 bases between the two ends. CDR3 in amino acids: CAWRGQANSPLHF. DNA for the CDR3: TGTGCCTGGAGAGGGCAGGCGAATTCACCCCTCCACTTT.

The CDR3 loop is CATSRDPVTSGSTYEQYF. The CDR3 DNA reads as TGTGCCACCAGCAGAGATCCAGTGACTAGCGGGAGTACCTACGAGCAGTACTTC. The gene calls are TRBV15 and TRBJ2-7; 12 bases are a match to TRBD2. There are 18 residues in the CDR3. In germline, CDR1 is LNHNV, CDR2 YYDKDF (reference sequence). J gave up 2 bases and V 0 bases, and 8 bases lay outside the gene matches.

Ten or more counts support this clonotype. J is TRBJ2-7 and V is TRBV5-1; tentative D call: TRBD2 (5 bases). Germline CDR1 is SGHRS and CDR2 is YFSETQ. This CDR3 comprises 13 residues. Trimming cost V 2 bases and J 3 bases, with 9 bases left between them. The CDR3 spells CASSLVEDYEQYF. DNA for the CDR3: TGCGCCAGCAGCTTAGTGGAGGACTACGAGCAGTACTTC.

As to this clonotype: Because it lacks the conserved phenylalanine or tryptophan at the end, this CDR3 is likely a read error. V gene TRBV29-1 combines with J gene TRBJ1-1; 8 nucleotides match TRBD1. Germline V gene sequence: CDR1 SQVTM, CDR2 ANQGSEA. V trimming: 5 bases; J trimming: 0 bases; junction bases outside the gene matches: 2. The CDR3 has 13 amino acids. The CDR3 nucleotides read TGCAGCGTTAGGACAGGGATGAACACTGAAGCTTTCTAT. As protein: CSVRTGMNTEAFY.

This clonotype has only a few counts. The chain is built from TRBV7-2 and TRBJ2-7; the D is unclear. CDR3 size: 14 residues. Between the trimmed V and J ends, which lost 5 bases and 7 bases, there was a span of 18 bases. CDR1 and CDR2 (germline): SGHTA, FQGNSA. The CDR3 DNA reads TGTGCCAGCAGCCTCATGGCGCGCCCGAGTGAGCAGTACTTC. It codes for CASSLMARPSEQYF. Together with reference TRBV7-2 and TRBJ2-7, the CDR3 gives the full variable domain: GAGVSQSPSNKVTEKGKDVELRCDPISGHTALYWYRQSLGQGLEFLIYFQGNSAPDKSGLPSDRFSAERTGGSVSTLTIQRTQQEDSAVYLCASSLMARPSEQYFGPGTRLTVT.

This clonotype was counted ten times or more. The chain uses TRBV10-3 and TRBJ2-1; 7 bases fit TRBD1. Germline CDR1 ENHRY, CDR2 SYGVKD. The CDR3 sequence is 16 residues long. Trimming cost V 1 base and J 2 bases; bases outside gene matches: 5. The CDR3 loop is CAISEFQGDPYNEQFF. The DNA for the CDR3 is TGTGCCATCAGTGAGTTCCAGGGGGACCCCTACAATGAGCAGTTCTTC.

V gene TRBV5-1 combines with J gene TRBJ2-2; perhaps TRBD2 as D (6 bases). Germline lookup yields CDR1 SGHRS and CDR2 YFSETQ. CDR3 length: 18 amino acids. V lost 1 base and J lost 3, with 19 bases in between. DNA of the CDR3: TGCGCCAGCAGCTTGTCCTCTGTATACCTAGCGCACACCGGGGAGCTGTTTTTT. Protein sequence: CASSLSSVYLAHTGELFF. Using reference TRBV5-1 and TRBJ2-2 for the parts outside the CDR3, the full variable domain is KAGVTQTPRYLIKTRGQQVTLSCSPISGHRSVSWYQQTPGQGLQFLFEYFSETQRNKGNFPGRFSGRQFSNSRSEMNVSTLELGDSALYLCASSLSSVYLAHTGELFFGEGSRLTVL.

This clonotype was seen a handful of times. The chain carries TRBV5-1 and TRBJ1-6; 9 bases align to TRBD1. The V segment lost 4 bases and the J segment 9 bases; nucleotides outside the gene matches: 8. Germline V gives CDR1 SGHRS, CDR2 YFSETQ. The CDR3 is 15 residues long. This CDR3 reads CASSTQETGGSPLHF. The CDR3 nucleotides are TGCGCCAGCAGCACTCAGGAGACAGGGGGTTCACCCCTCCACTTT. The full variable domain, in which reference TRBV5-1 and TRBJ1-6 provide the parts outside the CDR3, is KAGVTQTPRYLIKTRGQQVTLSCSPISGHRSVSWYQQTPGQGLQFLFEYFSETQRNKGNFPGRFSGRQFSNSRSEMNVSTLELGDSALYLCASSTQETGGSPLHFGNGTRLTVT.

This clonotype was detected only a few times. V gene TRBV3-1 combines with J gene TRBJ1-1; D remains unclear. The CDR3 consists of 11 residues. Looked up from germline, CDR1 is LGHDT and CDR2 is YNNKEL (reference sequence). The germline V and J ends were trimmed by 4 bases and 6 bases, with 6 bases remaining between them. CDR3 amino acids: CASSREAEAFF. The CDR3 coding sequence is TGTGCCAGCAGCCGGGAGGCTGAAGCTTTCTTT.

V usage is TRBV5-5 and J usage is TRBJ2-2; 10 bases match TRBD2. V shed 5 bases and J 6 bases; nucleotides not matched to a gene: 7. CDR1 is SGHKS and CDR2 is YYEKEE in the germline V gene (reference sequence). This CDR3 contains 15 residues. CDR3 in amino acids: CASSLSGRAPGELFF. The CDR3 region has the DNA TGTGCCAGCAGTTTAAGCGGGAGGGCCCCCGGGGAGCTGTTTTTT.

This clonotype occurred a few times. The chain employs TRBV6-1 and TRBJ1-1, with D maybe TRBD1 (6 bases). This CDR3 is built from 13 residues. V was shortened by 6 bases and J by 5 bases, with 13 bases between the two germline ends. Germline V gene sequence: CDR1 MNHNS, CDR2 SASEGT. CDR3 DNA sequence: TGTGCCAGCAGGCGACAGGATCGGACTGAAGCTTTCTTT. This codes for CASRRQDRTEAFF.

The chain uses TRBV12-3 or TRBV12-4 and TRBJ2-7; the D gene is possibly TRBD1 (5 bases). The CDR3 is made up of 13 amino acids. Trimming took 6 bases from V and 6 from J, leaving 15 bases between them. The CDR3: CASSDSDKPEQYF. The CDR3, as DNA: TGTGCCAGCAGCGATTCGGACAAACCCGAGCAGTACTTC.

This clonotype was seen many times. CDR3 in DNA: TGCAGCGTTGTCGGGTCATACACCGGGGAGCTGTTTTTT. This gives the protein CSVVGSYTGELFF. The chain combines TRBV29-1 with TRBJ2-2; D remains ambiguous. V lost 4 bases and J lost 3, with 9 bases in between. The CDR3 covers 13 residues. The germline V gene encodes CDR1 SQVTM and CDR2 ANQGSEA.

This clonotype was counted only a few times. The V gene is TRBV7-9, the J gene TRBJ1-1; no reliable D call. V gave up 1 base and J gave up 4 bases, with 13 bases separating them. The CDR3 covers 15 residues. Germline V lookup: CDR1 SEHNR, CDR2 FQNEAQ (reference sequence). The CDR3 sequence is CASSLVTGLSTEAFF. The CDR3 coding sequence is TGTGCCAGCAGCTTAGTAACGGGGTTAAGCACTGAAGCTTTCTTT. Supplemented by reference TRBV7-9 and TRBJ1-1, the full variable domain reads DTGVSQNPRHKITKRGQNVTFRCDPISEHNRLYWYRQTLGQGPEFLTYFQNEAQLEKSRLLSDRFSAERPKGSFSTLEIQRTEQGDSAMYLCASSLVTGLSTEAFFGQGTRLTVV.

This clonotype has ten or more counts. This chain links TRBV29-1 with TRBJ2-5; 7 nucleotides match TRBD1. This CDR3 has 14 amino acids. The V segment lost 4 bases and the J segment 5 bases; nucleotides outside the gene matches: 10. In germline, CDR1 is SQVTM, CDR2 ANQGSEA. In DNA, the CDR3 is TGCAGCGTTGTAAGGGGGCGTCCAAGGGAGACCCAGTACTTC. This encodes CSVVRGRPRETQYF.

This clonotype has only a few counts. CDR3 DNA: TGCAGCGTTGTTCTGGGACAGGGGACCTACGAGCAGTACTTC. It encodes CSVVLGQGTYEQYF. The chain links TRBV29-1 to TRBJ2-7, with 10 bases aligning to TRBD1. Germline values: CDR1 SQVTM, CDR2 ANQGSEA. This CDR3 comprises 14 residues. V shed 4 bases and J 2 bases; nucleotides not matched to a gene: 5.

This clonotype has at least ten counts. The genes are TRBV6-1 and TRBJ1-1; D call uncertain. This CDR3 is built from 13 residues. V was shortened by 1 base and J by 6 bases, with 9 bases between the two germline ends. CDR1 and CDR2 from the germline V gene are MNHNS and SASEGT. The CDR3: CASSEVLNAEAFF. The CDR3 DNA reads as TGTGCCAGCAGTGAAGTCCTCAATGCTGAAGCTTTCTTT.